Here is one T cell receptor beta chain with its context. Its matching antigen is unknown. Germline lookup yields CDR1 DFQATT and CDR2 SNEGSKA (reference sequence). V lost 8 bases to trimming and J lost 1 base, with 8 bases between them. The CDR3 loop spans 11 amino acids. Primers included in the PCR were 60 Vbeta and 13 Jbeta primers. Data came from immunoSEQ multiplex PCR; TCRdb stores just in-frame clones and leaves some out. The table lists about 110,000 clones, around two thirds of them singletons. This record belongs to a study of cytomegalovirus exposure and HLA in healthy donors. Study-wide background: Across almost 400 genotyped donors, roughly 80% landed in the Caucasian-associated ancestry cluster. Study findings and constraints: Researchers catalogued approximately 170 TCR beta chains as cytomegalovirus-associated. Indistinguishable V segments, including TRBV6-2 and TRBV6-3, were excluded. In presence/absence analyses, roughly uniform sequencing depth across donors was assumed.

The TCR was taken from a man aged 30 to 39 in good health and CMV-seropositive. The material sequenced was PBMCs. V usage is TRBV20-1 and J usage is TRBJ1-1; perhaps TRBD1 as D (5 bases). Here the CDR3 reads CSSGANTEAFF. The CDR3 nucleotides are TGCAGTTCTGGGGCGAACACTGAAGCTTTCTTT.